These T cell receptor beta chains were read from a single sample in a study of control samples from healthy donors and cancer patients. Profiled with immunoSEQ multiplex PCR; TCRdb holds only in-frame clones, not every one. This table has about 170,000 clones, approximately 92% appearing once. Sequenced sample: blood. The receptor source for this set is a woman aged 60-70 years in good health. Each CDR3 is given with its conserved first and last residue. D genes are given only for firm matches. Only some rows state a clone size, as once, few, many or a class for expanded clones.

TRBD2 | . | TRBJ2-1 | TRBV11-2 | CASSLGGRGGSEQFF | TGTGCCAGCAGCTTAGGCGGGCGGGGGGGCAGTGAGCAGTTCTTC
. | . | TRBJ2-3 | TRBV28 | CASQVGGRTDTQYF | TGTGCCTCCCAAGTTGGGGGACGCACAGATACGCAGTATTTT
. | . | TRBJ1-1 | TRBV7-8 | CASSSTMLVNTEAFF | TGTGCCAGCAGCTCAACCATGCTGGTTAACACTGAAGCTTTCTTT
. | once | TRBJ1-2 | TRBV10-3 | CAISSQVLGYTF | TGTGCCATCAGTTCTCAGGTGTTGGGCTACACCTTC
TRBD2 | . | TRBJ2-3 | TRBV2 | CASSISGGNVKDTQYF | TGTGCCAGCAGTATCAGCGGGGGAAACGTTAAAGATACGCAGTATTTT
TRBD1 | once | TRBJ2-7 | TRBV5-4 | CASSFTGTGVYEQYF | TGTGCCAGCAGCTTTACCGGGACAGGGGTCTACGAGCAGTACTTC
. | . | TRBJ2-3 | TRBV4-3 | CASSQGGSEADTQYF | TGCGCCAGCAGCCAAGGTGGTAGCGAGGCAGATACGCAGTATTTT
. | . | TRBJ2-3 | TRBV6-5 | CASYFPSDTQYF | TGTGCCAGCTACTTCCCGTCAGATACGCAGTATTTT
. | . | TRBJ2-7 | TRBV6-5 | CASRKRPLVVGEQYF | TGTGCCAGCAGGAAGAGACCGCTCGTGGTGGGCGAGCAGTACTTC
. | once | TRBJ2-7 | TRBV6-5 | CASSYSGGATYEQYF | TGTGCCAGCAGTTACTCTGGGGGGGCGACCTACGAGCAGTACTTC
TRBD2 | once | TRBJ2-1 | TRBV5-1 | CASSLTSGGGDEQFF | TGCGCCAGCAGCTTGACTAGCGGGGGAGGGGATGAGCAGTTCTTC
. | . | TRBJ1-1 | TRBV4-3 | CASSQVAVGAGTEAFF | TGCGCCAGCAGCCAAGTGGCTGTGGGGGCGGGAACTGAAGCTTTCTTT
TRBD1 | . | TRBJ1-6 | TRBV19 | CASSSWTGSYNSPLHF | TGTGCCAGTAGTTCATGGACAGGCTCCTATAATTCACCCCTCCACTTT
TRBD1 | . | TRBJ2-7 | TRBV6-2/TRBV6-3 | CASSYRGTGGLNEQYF | TGTGCCAGCAGTTACAGAGGGACAGGGGGCTTGAACGAGCAGTACTTC
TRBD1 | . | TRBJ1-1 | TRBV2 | CASRGDSPEAFF | TGTGCCAGCAGAGGGGACAGCCCTGAAGCTTTCTTT
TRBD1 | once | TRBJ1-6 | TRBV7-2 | CASSLGQGVSPLHF | TGTGCCAGCAGCCTAGGACAGGGAGTTTCACCCCTCCACTTT
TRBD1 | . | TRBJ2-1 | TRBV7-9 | CASSLGQGARNEQFF | TGTGCCAGCAGCTTAGGGCAGGGGGCGAGGAATGAGCAGTTCTTC
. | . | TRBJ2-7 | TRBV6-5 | CASRFATESTYEQYF | TGTGCCAGCAGGTTCGCGACGGAGTCAACCTACGAGCAGTACTTC
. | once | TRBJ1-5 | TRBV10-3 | CAISEKLPGLLVDQPQHF | TGTGCCATCAGTGAGAAACTCCCAGGTTTACTGGTCGATCAGCCCCAGCATTTT
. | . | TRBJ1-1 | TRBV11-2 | CASTGTLNTEAFF | TGTGCCAGCACGGGAACACTGAACACTGAAGCTTTCTTT
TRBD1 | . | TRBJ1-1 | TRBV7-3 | CASSLTLQGGTEAFF | TGTGCCAGCAGCTTAACTTTACAGGGGGGGACTGAAGCTTTCTTT
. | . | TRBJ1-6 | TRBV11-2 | CASSSGFLNSPLHF | TGTGCCAGCAGCTCAGGGTTTCTGAATTCACCCCTCCACTTT
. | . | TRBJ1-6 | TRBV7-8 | CASSSPREGNSPLHF | TGTGCCAGCAGCTCGCCCAGGGAGGGTAATTCACCCCTCCACTTT
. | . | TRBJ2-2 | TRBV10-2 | CAALGTGELFF | TGCGCCGCCCTAGGGACCGGGGAGCTGTTTTTT
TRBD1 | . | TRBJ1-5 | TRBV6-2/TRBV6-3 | CASSRTGSQPQHF | TGTGCCAGCAGCAGGACAGGGTCTCAGCCCCAGCATTTT
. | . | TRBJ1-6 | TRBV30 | CACGAALLALHF | TGTGCCTGCGGGGCGGCCCTATTGGCCCTCCACTTT
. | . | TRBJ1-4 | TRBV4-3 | CASSLGNGAGDEKLFF | TGCGCCAGCAGTTTAGGAAACGGGGCTGGGGATGAAAAACTGTTTTTT
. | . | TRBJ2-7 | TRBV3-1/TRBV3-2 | CASSQEPRSSYEQYF | TGTGCCAGCAGCCAAGAACCCCGGTCCTCCTACGAGCAGTACTTC
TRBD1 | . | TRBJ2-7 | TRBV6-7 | CASIETGGSHEQYF | TGTGCCAGCATAGAGACAGGGGGCTCCCACGAGCAGTACTTC
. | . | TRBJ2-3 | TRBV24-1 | CATSALGRGNTDTQYF | TGTGCCACCAGTGCCCTCGGTAGAGGGAACACAGATACGCAGTATTTT
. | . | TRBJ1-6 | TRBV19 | CASSIAGRDSPLHF | TGTGCCAGTAGTATAGCGGGGCGAGATTCACCCCTCCACTTT
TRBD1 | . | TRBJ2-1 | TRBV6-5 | CASSGTGVKNEQFF | TGTGCCAGCAGCGGGACAGGGGTAAAGAATGAGCAGTTCTTC
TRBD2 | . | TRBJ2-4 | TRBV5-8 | CATIRRGAKNIQYF | TGTGCCACCATTAGGCGGGGGGCCAAAAACATTCAGTACTTC
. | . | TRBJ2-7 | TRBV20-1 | CSASEGNSYEQYF | TGCAGTGCTAGTGAGGGCAATTCCTACGAGCAGTACTTC